This T cell receptor (beta chain) was found in a study of blood T cell repertoires in COVID-19. About the research overall: Sites in the United States, Italy and Spain provided acute and convalescent COVID-19 samples. Sources were T cells, B-cell-depleted T cells, or PBMCs; the material itself was cDNA or gDNA.

Per the original data handling: Estimated nucleated cell counts came from reference gene primer amplification. Clones were sequenced by immunoSEQ multiplex PCR, and TCRdb holds only the in-frame ones, with some missing. V and J calls and clone size are copied from that table; D and trimming were computed from the DNA. The sample contains about 520,000 clones, approximately 85% of which appear only once. The CDR3 has 11 residues. CDR1 and CDR2 from the germline V gene are MDHEN and SYDVKM. Trimming shortened V by 3 bases and J by 6 bases, and 6 bases separated the two germline ends. This clonotype was obtained from a human donor in a cohort sampled during active COVID-19. The chain combines TRBV28 with TRBJ2-7, with D hard to call. The sequenced sample consisted of peripheral blood. The CDR3 region is CASSFFSEQYF. The CDR3 DNA is TGTGCCAGCAGTTTCTTCAGCGAGCAGTACTTC.